A selection of T cell receptor beta chains follows, all from one sample in a study of technical replicates of blood from a few donors. Using immunoSEQ multiplex PCR, the repertoire was profiled, and TCRdb retains in-frame clones only, with some absent. The profile covers around 73,000 clones, with 90% appearing a single time and roughly 4.5% taken by the ten largest. The sequenced sample consisted of PBMCs. The receptors here all came from a human donor in good health. Some clones in this sample may be carry-over from other donors' samples. Both conserved end residues are part of each CDR3.

v_call: TRBV27; j_call: TRBJ2-3; cdr3_aa: CASRLGWGRTITDTQYF
v_call: TRBV10-3; j_call: TRBJ1-5; cdr3_aa: CAISWTGGQPQHF
v_call: TRBV9; j_call: TRBJ1-1; cdr3_aa: CASSVDQVSDTEAFF
v_call: TRBV5-1; j_call: TRBJ1-4; cdr3_aa: CASTDRGANEKLFF
v_call: TRBV5-4; j_call: TRBJ2-7; cdr3_aa: CASSLLGLGDYEQYF
v_call: TRBV6-1; j_call: TRBJ2-7; cdr3_aa: CASSEVSGSYEQYF
v_call: TRBV20-1; j_call: TRBJ1-1; cdr3_aa: CSARDRLEAFF
v_call: TRBV6-5; j_call: TRBJ2-7; cdr3_aa: CASSQGTAPSYEQYF
v_call: TRBV29-1; j_call: TRBJ2-5; cdr3_aa: CSVEGGQTKTQYF
v_call: TRBV6-6; j_call: TRBJ1-2; cdr3_aa: CASSPQYRGNGYTF
v_call: TRBV19; j_call: TRBJ2-2; cdr3_aa: CASSIRGLDTGELFF
v_call: TRBV27; j_call: TRBJ2-3; cdr3_aa: CASSFGGDTQYF